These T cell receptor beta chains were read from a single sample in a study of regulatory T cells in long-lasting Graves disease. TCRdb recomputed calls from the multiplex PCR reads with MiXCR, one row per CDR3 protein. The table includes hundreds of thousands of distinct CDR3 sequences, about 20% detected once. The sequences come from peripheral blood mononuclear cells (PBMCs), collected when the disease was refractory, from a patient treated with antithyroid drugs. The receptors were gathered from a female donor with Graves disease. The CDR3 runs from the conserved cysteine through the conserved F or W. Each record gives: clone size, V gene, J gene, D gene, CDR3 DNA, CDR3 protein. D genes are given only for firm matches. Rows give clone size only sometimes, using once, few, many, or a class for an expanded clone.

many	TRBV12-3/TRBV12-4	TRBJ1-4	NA	TGTGCCAGCAGTTTGCAGGGTGATGAAAAACTGTTTTTT	CASSLQGDEKLFF
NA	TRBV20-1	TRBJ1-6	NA	TGCAGTGCTAGAGGACAGTTGGCCTCCTATAATTCACCCCTCCACTTT	CSARGQLASYNSPLHF
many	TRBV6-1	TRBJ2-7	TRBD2	TGTGCCAGCAGCCCTCTGACTAGCGGAAATTACGAGCAGTACTTC	CASSPLTSGNYEQYF
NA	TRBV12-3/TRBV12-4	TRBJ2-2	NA	TGTGCCAGTTTCTATACAGGAGGCACCGGGGAGCTGTTTTTT	CASFYTGGTGELFF
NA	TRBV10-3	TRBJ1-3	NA	TGTGCCATCAGTGAGGGCTACTCTGGAAACACCATATATTTT	CAISEGYSGNTIYF
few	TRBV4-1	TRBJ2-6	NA	TGCGCCAGCAGCCAATTTGTGAGTGGGGGCGAGACTGGGGCCAACGTCCTGACTTTC	CASSQFVSGGETGANVLTF
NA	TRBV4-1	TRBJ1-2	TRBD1	TGCGCCAGCAGCGGTTATCACAGGGGCCCCAACTATGGCTACACCTTC	CASSGYHRGPNYGYTF
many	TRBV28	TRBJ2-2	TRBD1	TGTGCCAGCAGTTTGTCGGCCGGGACAGATGAGAACACCGGGGAGCTGTTTTTT	CASSLSAGTDENTGELFF
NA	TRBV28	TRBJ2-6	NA	TGTGCCAGCAGCTCGATCTCTGGGGCCAACGTCCTGACTTTC	CASSSISGANVLTF
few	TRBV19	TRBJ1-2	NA	TGTGCCAGTAGTCGAGAGTGGGCAGGGGCGAACTATGGCTACACCTTC	CASSREWAGANYGYTF
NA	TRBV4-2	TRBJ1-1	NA	TGTGCCAGCAGCCGATACCAAGACAGTCCTGAAGCTTTCTTT	CASSRYQDSPEAFF
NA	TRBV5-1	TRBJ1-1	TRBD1	TGCGCCAGCAGCCGGGCAGGGGGCATTATGAACACTGAAGCTTTCTTT	CASSRAGGIMNTEAFF
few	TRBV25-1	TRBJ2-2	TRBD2	TGTGCCAGCAGATCCGGGACTAAAAGCGGGGAGCTGTTTTTT	CASRSGTKSGELFF
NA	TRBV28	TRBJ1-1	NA	TGTGCCAGCAGTTTTTCAAGGACTGAAGCTTCCTTT	CASSFSRTEASF
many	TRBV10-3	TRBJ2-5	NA	TGTGCCATCAGTGATGGCAGGCAAGAGACCCAGTACTTC	CAISDGRQETQYF
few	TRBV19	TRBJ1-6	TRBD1	TGTGCCAGTAGTCAGACAGGGGTCAATTCACCCCTCCACTTT	CASSQTGVNSPLHF
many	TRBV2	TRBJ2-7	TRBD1	TGTGCCAGCTTTGCGGGGACAGGGGCCTTAGAGCAGTACTTC	CASFAGTGALEQYF
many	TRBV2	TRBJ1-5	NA	TGTGCCAGCAGTGAGCGGACTGCCAATCAGCCCCAGCATTTT	CASSERTANQPQHF
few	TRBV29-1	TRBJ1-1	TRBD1	TGCAGCGTTCGAGAGCCGGGACAGGGGGTAGAAGCTTTCTTT	CSVREPGQGVEAFF
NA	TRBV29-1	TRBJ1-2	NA	TGCAGCGTTGAAGGGGCCCAGAAGAATTACTATGGCTACACCTTC	CSVEGAQKNYYGYTF
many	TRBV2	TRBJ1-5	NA	TGTGCCAGCGCAAGGGATAGCAATCAGCCCCAGCATTTT	CASARDSNQPQHF
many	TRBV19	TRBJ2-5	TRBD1	TGTGCCAGTAGTGCCGACAGGGGACCCACAGAGACCCAGTACTTC	CASSADRGPTETQYF
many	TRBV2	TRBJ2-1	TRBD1	TGTGCCAGCAGCCCGGGACAGGGGGAGGATGAGCAGTTCTTC	CASSPGQGEDEQFF
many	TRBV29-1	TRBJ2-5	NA	TGCAGCCTCGGCGAGGTATATCAAGAGACCCAGTACTTC	CSLGEVYQETQYF
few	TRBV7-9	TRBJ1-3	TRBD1	TGTGCCAGCAGCCCACTCCGGGGACAGCTTTTTTCTGGAAACACCATATATTTT	CASSPLRGQLFSGNTIYF
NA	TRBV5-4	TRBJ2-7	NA	TGTGCCAGCAGCTTGGGGAAGACAGGCTCTTACGAGCAGTACTTC	CASSLGKTGSYEQYF
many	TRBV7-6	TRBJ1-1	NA	TGTGCCAGCAGCTTTGGGCAGGGAAGAGAAGCTTTCTTT	CASSFGQGREAFF
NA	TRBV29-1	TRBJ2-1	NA	TGCAGCGTTGGGGGGCAGATCTACAATGAGCAGTTCTTC	CSVGGQIYNEQFF
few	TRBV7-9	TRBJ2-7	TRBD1	TGTGCCAGCAGTGACAGGGGCGCAGGAGAGCAGTACTTC	CASSDRGAGEQYF
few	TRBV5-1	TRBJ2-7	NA	TGCGCCAGCAGTCACGCACAGGGCCCCGAGCAGTACTTC	CASSHAQGPEQYF
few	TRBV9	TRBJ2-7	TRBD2	TGTGCCAGCAGCGCCCCGACTAGCAGCCCCTACGAGCAGTACTTC	CASSAPTSSPYEQYF
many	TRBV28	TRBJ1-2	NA	TGTGCCAGCAGTTTACCTTTGGAGGGAATTGCCTATGGCTACACCTTC	CASSLPLEGIAYGYTF
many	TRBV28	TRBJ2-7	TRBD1	TGTGCCAGCACCGACCCCGGGACAGGGCACTACGAGCAGTACTTC	CASTDPGTGHYEQYF
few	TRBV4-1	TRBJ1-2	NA	TGCGCCAGCAGCCAAGACCCCCGGCAGCCCGATGGCTACACCTTC	CASSQDPRQPDGYTF
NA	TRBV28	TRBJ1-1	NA	TGTGCCAGCATAGGGGTGAACACTGGAGCTTACTTT	CASIGVNTGAYF
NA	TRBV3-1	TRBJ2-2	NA	TGTGCCAGCAGCCAAGTCAGGCGGGGTGCGAACACCGGGGAGCTGTTTTTT	CASSQVRRGANTGELFF
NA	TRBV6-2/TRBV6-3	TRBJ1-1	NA	TGTGCCAGCAGCCCTATCCAGGGGAACACTGAAGCTTTCTTT	CASSPIQGNTEAFF
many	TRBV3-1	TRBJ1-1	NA	TGTGCCAGCAGCCATCGGGGCACTGAAGCTTTCTTT	CASSHRGTEAFF
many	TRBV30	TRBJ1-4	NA	TGTGCCTGGAGTCCACGACGGGTAGATGAAAAACTGTTTTTT	CAWSPRRVDEKLFF
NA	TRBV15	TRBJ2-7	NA	TGTGCCACCAGCAGAGAGGCTAGCGCCGTCTACGAGCAGTACTTC	CATSREASAVYEQYF
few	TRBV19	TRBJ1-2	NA	TGTGCCAGTATCTCCGGGGATTATGGCTACACCTTC	CASISGDYGYTF